The 3 T cell receptor beta chains given below trace back to one sample, sequenced in a study of blood T cells in healthy people across ages (dated by TCRdb to about 2015). Libraries came from 5' RACE. Sequencing relied on an Illumina HiSeq 2500. The second PCR ran for about 6 to 12 cycles and used a J-beta primer mix along with a sample-barcoded 5' primer. The public sequencing data were trimmed at Q25 with fastp and processed into clonotypes with MiXCR by TCRdb, which kept only in-frame beta chains. One record per CDR3 amino acid sequence lists the most common genes and DNA. The sample table lists approximately 1,000,000 distinct CDR3 sequences, more than 30% of them with a count of one. Around 14% of the sample comes from the top ten. What was sequenced was blood. These receptors were obtained from a man between 18 and 35 years old in good health.

This chain uses TRBV6-6 with TRBJ1-4; TRBD1 might be the D (6 bases). Germline V lookup: CDR1 MNHNY, CDR2 SVGAGI (reference sequence). V lost 7 bases to trimming and J lost 5 bases, with 8 bases between them. The length of the CDR3 is 12 residues. CDR3 loop: CASNDRNEKLFF. CDR3 in DNA: TGTGCCAGCAACGACAGGAATGAAAAACTGTTTTTT.

The chain combines TRBV14 with TRBJ1-2; D uncertain. V was clipped by 5 bases and J by 3 bases, with 7 bases between them. The CDR3 loop spans 12 amino acids. Looked up from germline, CDR1 is SGHDN and CDR2 is FVKESK. The CDR3 sequence: CASSVEDYGYTF. As DNA, the CDR3 is TGTGCCAGCAGCGTAGAGGACTATGGCTACACCTTC.

The rearrangement links TRBV20-1 to TRBJ2-4; D might be TRBD1 (5 bases). V was shortened by 5 bases and J by 13 bases, with 24 bases between the two germline ends. CDR1 is DFQATT, CDR2 SNEGSKA, per germline (reference sequence). The CDR3 sequence is 14 residues long. The CDR3 protein is CSADDRKSPNEQYF. Written as DNA, the CDR3 is TGCAGTGCTGACGACAGAAAATCTCCTAATGAGCAGTACTTC.